The present entry profiles one TCR beta chain with its context. Its antigen is still unknown. The method was immunoSEQ multiplex PCR; TCRdb's version includes in-frame clones alone and lacks a portion of them. The data show 55,000 to 65,000 clones, with 88% seen just once and under 0.8% held by the top ten. These data belong to a study of OX40 agonist ivuxolimab in advanced cancers. Study overall: Patients got intravenous ivuxolimab at 0.01 to 10 mg/kg every 2 weeks. Subjects had a mean age of about 60 years, with a range of roughly 20 to 79; more than 70% were male. General study points: Antigen specificity remained undetermined for the expanded peripheral T cells.

The germline CDR1 and CDR2 sequences are SGHRS and YFSETQ. The CDR3 sequence is 16 residues long. The sample consisted of CD4+ or CD8+ T cells sorted from blood, taken in a trial of the OX40 agonist ivuxolimab. V gene TRBV5-1 combines with J gene TRBJ2-7, with D possibly matching TRBD2 (5 bases). The J call may be faulty, since TRBJ2-1 better matches the DNA end. The sequence derives from an adult with an advanced solid tumor such as melanoma, head and neck, liver or kidney cancer. The CDR3 sequence: CASSSDGGALYNEQFF. CDR3 nucleotides: TGCGCCAGCAGCTCGGACGGAGGAGCTTTGTACAATGAGCAGTTCTTC.